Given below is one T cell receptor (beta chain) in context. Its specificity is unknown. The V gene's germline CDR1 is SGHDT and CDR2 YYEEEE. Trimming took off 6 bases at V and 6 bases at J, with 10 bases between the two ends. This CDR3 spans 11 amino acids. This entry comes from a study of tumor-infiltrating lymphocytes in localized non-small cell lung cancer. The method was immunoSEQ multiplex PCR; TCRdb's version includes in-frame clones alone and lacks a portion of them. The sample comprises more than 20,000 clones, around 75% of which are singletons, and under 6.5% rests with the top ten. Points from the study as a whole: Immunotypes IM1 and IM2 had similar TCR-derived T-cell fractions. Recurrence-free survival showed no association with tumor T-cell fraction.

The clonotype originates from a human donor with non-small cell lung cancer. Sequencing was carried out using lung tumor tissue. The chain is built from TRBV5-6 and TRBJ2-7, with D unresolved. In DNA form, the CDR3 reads TGTGCCAGCACGAGTCAGGTCGAGCAGTACTTC. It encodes CASTSQVEQYF.